This TCR beta chain was sequenced during a study of blood T cell repertoires in COVID-19. During active infection, Seattle patients enrolled and were then monitored through disease. Using immunoSEQ multiplex PCR, the repertoire was profiled, and TCRdb retains in-frame clones only, with some absent. The data contain some 270,000 clones, 86% of them singletons. The receptor comes from a woman of 80 years or more with COVID-19, enrolled during active disease. Sequencing was performed on peripheral blood.

The CDR3 region has the DNA TGTGCCACCAGTGATGGGGCGTATGGCTACACCTTC. This translates into CATSDGAYGYTF. V is TRBV24-1 and J is TRBJ1-2; D may be TRBD1 (5 bases). The ends were cut back, 3 bases at V and 5 bases at J, with 6 bases in the middle. The CDR3 has 12 residues. CDR1 is KGHDR and CDR2 is SFDVKD in the germline V gene.